These T cell receptor beta chains were read from a single sample in a study of blood T cell repertoires in COVID-19. TCRdb keeps only in-frame clones here, not all; method: immunoSEQ multiplex PCR. The sample lists around 69,000 clones; roughly 87% were seen once. The sequencing sample was made of peripheral blood. These TCRs come from a woman between 45 and 60 years old with active COVID-19. Each CDR3 is given with its conserved first and last residue. D genes are given only for firm matches. Size is stated for part of the rows, as once, few or many counts, or as a class when the clone is expanded.

clone_size: once
d_call: NA
j_call: TRBJ2-1
v_call: TRBV5-1
cdr3_aa: CASSEPLNEQFF
cdr3_nt: TGCGCCAGCAGTGAGCCTCTCAATGAGCAGTTCTTC

clone_size: NA
d_call: TRBD2
j_call: TRBJ2-2
v_call: TRBV7-3
cdr3_aa: CASSSIAGGLTGELFF
cdr3_nt: TGTGCCAGCAGTTCAATAGCGGGAGGTTTGACCGGGGAGCTGTTTTTT

clone_size: NA
d_call: NA
j_call: TRBJ2-7
v_call: TRBV2
cdr3_aa: CATGGEAYEQYF
cdr3_nt: TGTGCCACCGGAGGGGAAGCCTACGAGCAGTACTTC

clone_size: few
d_call: NA
j_call: TRBJ1-5
v_call: TRBV6-5
cdr3_aa: CASSYSPGDNQPQHF
cdr3_nt: TGTGCCAGCAGTTATTCCCCGGGGGACAATCAGCCCCAGCATTTT

clone_size: NA
d_call: NA
j_call: TRBJ1-3
v_call: TRBV6-6
cdr3_aa: CASSRGQGAYSGNTIYF
cdr3_nt: TGTGCCAGCAGTCGGGGCCAAGGGGCTTACTCTGGAAACACCATATATTTT

clone_size: once
d_call: NA
j_call: TRBJ2-1
v_call: TRBV18
cdr3_aa: CASSPRSMRAGHGHEQFF
cdr3_nt: TGTGCCAGCTCACCACGGAGCATGAGGGCAGGTCACGGGCATGAGCAGTTCTTC

clone_size: few
d_call: TRBD2
j_call: TRBJ2-3
v_call: TRBV20-1
cdr3_aa: CSASIRYRLAGVEDTQYF
cdr3_nt: TGCAGTGCTAGTATCCGCTACCGACTAGCGGGAGTCGAAGATACGCAGTATTTT

clone_size: NA
d_call: TRBD2
j_call: TRBJ2-1
v_call: TRBV7-8
cdr3_aa: CASSYLAGGLSEQFF
cdr3_nt: TGTGCCAGCAGCTATCTAGCGGGAGGGCTAAGTGAGCAGTTCTTC

clone_size: NA
d_call: TRBD2
j_call: TRBJ2-2
v_call: TRBV11-2
cdr3_aa: CASSPIAGVVPGELFF
cdr3_nt: TGTGCCAGCAGCCCGATAGCGGGAGTTGTACCCGGGGAGCTGTTTTTT

clone_size: NA
d_call: NA
j_call: TRBJ1-5
v_call: TRBV21-1
cdr3_aa: CASSTNRGLNQPQHF
cdr3_nt: TGTGCCAGCAGCACAAACAGGGGGCTGAATCAGCCCCAGCATTTT

clone_size: NA
d_call: TRBD1
j_call: TRBJ1-4
v_call: TRBV29-1
cdr3_aa: CSVFGRDRAPAREKLFF
cdr3_nt: TGCAGCGTTTTTGGGAGGGACAGGGCGCCAGCGAGAGAAAAACTGTTTTTT

clone_size: once
d_call: TRBD1
j_call: TRBJ2-2
v_call: TRBV5-1
cdr3_aa: CASSLGRGGRTGELFF
cdr3_nt: TGCGCCAGCAGCTTGGGGCGAGGGGGCAGGACCGGGGAGCTGTTTTTT

clone_size: NA
d_call: NA
j_call: TRBJ2-3
v_call: TRBV5-6
cdr3_aa: CASQRGATDTQYF
cdr3_nt: TGTGCCAGCCAACGGGGGGCCACAGATACGCAGTATTTT

clone_size: NA
d_call: TRBD1
j_call: TRBJ2-1
v_call: TRBV5-1
cdr3_aa: CASSYRGSSYNEQFF
cdr3_nt: TGCGCCAGCAGCTACAGGGGCAGCTCCTACAATGAGCAGTTCTTC

clone_size: NA
d_call: TRBD1
j_call: TRBJ1-6
v_call: TRBV30
cdr3_aa: CAWSVTGAYHNSPLHF
cdr3_nt: TGTGCCTGGAGTGTAACAGGGGCTTACCATAATTCACCCCTCCACTTT

clone_size: NA
d_call: TRBD2
j_call: TRBJ2-3
v_call: TRBV11-2
cdr3_aa: CASSLGEGHYTDTQYF
cdr3_nt: TGTGCCAGCAGCTTAGGGGAGGGCCATTACACAGATACGCAGTATTTT

clone_size: NA
d_call: TRBD2
j_call: TRBJ2-3
v_call: TRBV14
cdr3_aa: CASSQGLFGEGSTDTQYF
cdr3_nt: TGTGCCAGCAGCCAAGGTCTTTTCGGGGAGGGAAGCACAGATACGCAGTATTTT

clone_size: NA
d_call: NA
j_call: TRBJ2-7
v_call: TRBV28
cdr3_aa: CASSLLTYEQYF
cdr3_nt: TGTGCCAGCAGTTTATTGACATACGAGCAGTACTTC

clone_size: NA
d_call: TRBD2
j_call: TRBJ2-2
v_call: TRBV9
cdr3_aa: CASSSIRGGTGELFF
cdr3_nt: TGTGCCAGCAGCTCAATTCGGGGGGGTACCGGGGAGCTGTTTTTT

clone_size: once
d_call: NA
j_call: TRBJ2-5
v_call: TRBV7-7
cdr3_aa: CASSLAISGETQYF
cdr3_nt: TGTGCTAGCAGCTTAGCCATTTCCGGGGAGACCCAGTACTTC

clone_size: few
d_call: NA
j_call: TRBJ1-6
v_call: TRBV3-1/TRBV3-2
cdr3_aa: CASSQEGVDYSPLHF
cdr3_nt: TGTGCCAGCAGCCAAGAAGGGGTCGATTATTCACCCCTCCACTTT

clone_size: NA
d_call: NA
j_call: TRBJ2-2
v_call: TRBV28
cdr3_aa: CASSGAAKNTGELFF
cdr3_nt: TGTGCCAGCAGTGGGGCGGCTAAGAACACCGGGGAGCTGTTTTTT

clone_size: NA
d_call: TRBD1
j_call: TRBJ1-2
v_call: TRBV28
cdr3_aa: CASRRPQGAFYGYTF
cdr3_nt: TGTGCCAGCAGGCGACCTCAGGGGGCGTTCTATGGCTACACCTTC

clone_size: NA
d_call: NA
j_call: TRBJ2-2
v_call: TRBV18
cdr3_aa: CASSPKTGPGELFF
cdr3_nt: TGTGCCAGCTCCCCGAAAACAGGGCCCGGGGAGCTGTTTTTT

clone_size: NA
d_call: NA
j_call: TRBJ1-2
v_call: TRBV6-6
cdr3_aa: CASSKGRREGYTF
cdr3_nt: TGTGCCAGCAGCAAAGGACGTCGGGAAGGCTACACCTTC

clone_size: NA
d_call: NA
j_call: TRBJ2-7
v_call: TRBV20-1
cdr3_aa: CSAPEGDEQYF
cdr3_nt: TGCAGTGCCCCCGAGGGGGACGAGCAGTACTTC

clone_size: NA
d_call: TRBD2
j_call: TRBJ2-1
v_call: TRBV5-6
cdr3_aa: CASSPLAGDDEQFF
cdr3_nt: TGTGCCAGCAGCCCACTAGCGGGAGATGATGAGCAGTTCTTC

clone_size: NA
d_call: NA
j_call: TRBJ2-5
v_call: TRBV2
cdr3_aa: CASMKGLETQYF
cdr3_nt: TGTGCCAGCATGAAGGGACTAGAGACCCAGTACTTC

clone_size: NA
d_call: NA
j_call: TRBJ2-3
v_call: TRBV28
cdr3_aa: CASSIGLAGGSDTQYF
cdr3_nt: TGTGCCAGCAGCATTGGGCTAGCTGGTGGATCAGATACGCAGTATTTT

clone_size: NA
d_call: NA
j_call: TRBJ1-3
v_call: TRBV5-1
cdr3_aa: CASSSTGHSGNTIYF
cdr3_nt: TGCGCCAGCAGCTCTACAGGACACTCTGGAAACACCATATATTTT

clone_size: NA
d_call: TRBD1
j_call: TRBJ2-1
v_call: TRBV9
cdr3_aa: CASSVEGTGTYNEQFF
cdr3_nt: TGTGCCAGCAGCGTAGAAGGGACAGGCACCTACAATGAGCAGTTCTTC

clone_size: NA
d_call: TRBD2
j_call: TRBJ2-1
v_call: TRBV3-1/TRBV3-2
cdr3_aa: CASSHRDYYTNEQFF
cdr3_nt: TGTGCCAGCAGCCACAGGGACTATTACACCAATGAGCAGTTCTTC

clone_size: NA
d_call: NA
j_call: TRBJ2-7
v_call: TRBV7-6
cdr3_aa: CASSLARTGKGGTTYEQYF
cdr3_nt: TGTGCCAGCAGCTTAGCGCGCACCGGGAAAGGGGGAACTACCTACGAGCAGTACTTC

clone_size: medium-sized
d_call: NA
j_call: TRBJ1-5
v_call: TRBV27
cdr3_aa: CASRRLQGPNQPQHF
cdr3_nt: TGTGCCAGCAGACGATTACAGGGCCCTAATCAGCCCCAGCATTTT

clone_size: NA
d_call: TRBD1
j_call: TRBJ2-2
v_call: TRBV11-3
cdr3_aa: CASSLFGTGSTGELFF
cdr3_nt: TGTGCCAGCAGCTTATTCGGGACAGGGAGCACCGGGGAGCTGTTTTTT

clone_size: NA
d_call: TRBD2
j_call: TRBJ2-7
v_call: TRBV18
cdr3_aa: CASSPGLATTSSEQYF
cdr3_nt: TGTGCCAGCTCACCAGGACTAGCGACTACCTCCTCCGAGCAGTACTTC

clone_size: NA
d_call: TRBD1
j_call: TRBJ2-7
v_call: TRBV5-1
cdr3_aa: CASSPGTGGYEQYF
cdr3_nt: TGCGCCAGCAGCCCAGGGACAGGGGGCTACGAGCAGTACTTC

clone_size: few
d_call: NA
j_call: TRBJ2-3
v_call: TRBV2
cdr3_aa: CASSALAASTDTQYF
cdr3_nt: TGTGCCAGCAGTGCCCTAGCAGCGAGCACAGATACGCAGTATTTT

clone_size: NA
d_call: NA
j_call: TRBJ1-2
v_call: TRBV27
cdr3_aa: CASSLQGWGYGYTF
cdr3_nt: TGTGCCAGCAGTTTACAGGGTTGGGGCTATGGCTACACCTTC

clone_size: NA
d_call: TRBD1
j_call: TRBJ2-7
v_call: TRBV27
cdr3_aa: CASSYIAGQGDYEQYF
cdr3_nt: TGTGCCAGCAGTTATATTGCTGGGCAGGGGGACTACGAGCAGTACTTC

clone_size: NA
d_call: NA
j_call: TRBJ1-4
v_call: TRBV18
cdr3_aa: CASSGGQQNEKLFF
cdr3_nt: TGTGCCAGCTCAGGGGGACAACAAAATGAAAAACTGTTTTTT

clone_size: NA
d_call: TRBD1
j_call: TRBJ2-3
v_call: TRBV5-1
cdr3_aa: CASSWGQGADTQYF
cdr3_nt: TGCGCCAGCAGCTGGGGGCAGGGGGCAGATACGCAGTATTTT

clone_size: NA
d_call: NA
j_call: TRBJ2-1
v_call: TRBV11-2
cdr3_aa: CASSPRASSNEQFF
cdr3_nt: TGTGCCAGCAGTCCTCGGGCTAGCAGTAATGAGCAGTTCTTC

clone_size: NA
d_call: TRBD2
j_call: TRBJ2-7
v_call: TRBV10-3
cdr3_aa: CATGGGILDEQYF
cdr3_nt: TGTGCCACGGGGGGAGGGATATTGGACGAGCAGTACTTC

clone_size: NA
d_call: TRBD1
j_call: TRBJ1-4
v_call: TRBV5-1
cdr3_aa: CASSSGTGNEKLFF
cdr3_nt: TGCGCCAGCAGCTCCGGGACAGGGAATGAAAAACTGTTTTTT

clone_size: NA
d_call: NA
j_call: TRBJ1-1
v_call: TRBV2
cdr3_aa: CASRPGISTEAFF
cdr3_nt: TGTGCCAGCAGACCGGGAATCTCCACTGAAGCTTTCTTT

clone_size: NA
d_call: NA
j_call: TRBJ2-1
v_call: TRBV19
cdr3_aa: CASRSSGGTEQFF
cdr3_nt: TGTGCCAGTAGGAGCTCCGGAGGCACTGAGCAGTTCTTC

clone_size: NA
d_call: TRBD1
j_call: TRBJ2-7
v_call: TRBV7-8
cdr3_aa: CASSPWGQGSGEQYF
cdr3_nt: TGTGCCAGCAGCCCGTGGGGACAGGGAAGTGGCGAGCAGTACTTC

clone_size: NA
d_call: TRBD1
j_call: TRBJ2-1
v_call: TRBV11-2
cdr3_aa: CASSLLPPRQGVGNEQFF
cdr3_nt: TGTGCCAGCAGCTTACTTCCCCCCCGACAGGGCGTAGGCAATGAGCAGTTCTTC

clone_size: NA
d_call: NA
j_call: TRBJ1-5
v_call: TRBV25-1
cdr3_aa: CASSVGRQPQHF
cdr3_nt: TGTGCCAGCAGTGTGGGGCGTCAGCCCCAGCATTTT

clone_size: NA
d_call: TRBD2
j_call: TRBJ2-5
v_call: TRBV7-9
cdr3_aa: CASSLVGLALHRETQYF
cdr3_nt: TGTGCCAGCAGCTTAGTGGGACTAGCGCTCCATAGGGAGACCCAGTACTTC